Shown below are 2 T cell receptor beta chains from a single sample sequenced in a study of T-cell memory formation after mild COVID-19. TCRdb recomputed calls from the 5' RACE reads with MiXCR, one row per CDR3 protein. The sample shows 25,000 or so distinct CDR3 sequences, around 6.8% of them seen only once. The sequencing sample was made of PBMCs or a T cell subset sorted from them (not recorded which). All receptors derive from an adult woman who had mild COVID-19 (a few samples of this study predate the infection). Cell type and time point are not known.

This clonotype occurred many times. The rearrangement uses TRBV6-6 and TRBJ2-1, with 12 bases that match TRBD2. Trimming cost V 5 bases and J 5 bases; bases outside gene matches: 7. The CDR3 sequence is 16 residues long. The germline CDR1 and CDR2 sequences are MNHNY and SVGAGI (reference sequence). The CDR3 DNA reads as TGTGCCAGCAGTAAGACTAGCGGGAGAAGGAACAATGAGCAGTTCTTC. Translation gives CASSKTSGRRNNEQFF.

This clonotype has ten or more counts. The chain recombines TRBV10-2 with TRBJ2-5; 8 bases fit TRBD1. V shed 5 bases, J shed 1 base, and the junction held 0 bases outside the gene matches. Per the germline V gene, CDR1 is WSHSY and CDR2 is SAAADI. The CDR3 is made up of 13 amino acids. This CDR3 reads CASSQGAQETQYF. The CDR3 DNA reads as TGCGCCAGCAGTCAGGGGGCCCAAGAGACCCAGTACTTC.